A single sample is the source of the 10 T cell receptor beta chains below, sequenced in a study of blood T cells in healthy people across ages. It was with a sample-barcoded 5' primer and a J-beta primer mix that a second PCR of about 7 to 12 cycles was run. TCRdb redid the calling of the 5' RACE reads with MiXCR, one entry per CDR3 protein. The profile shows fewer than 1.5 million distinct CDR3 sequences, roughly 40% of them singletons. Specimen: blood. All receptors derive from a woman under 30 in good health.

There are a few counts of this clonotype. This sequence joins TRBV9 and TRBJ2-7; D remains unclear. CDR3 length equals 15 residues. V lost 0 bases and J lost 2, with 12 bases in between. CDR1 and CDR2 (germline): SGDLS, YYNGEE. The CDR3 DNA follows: TGTGCCAGCAGCGTAGGTCGGACGGCTCCCTACGAGCAGTACTTC. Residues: CASSVGRTAPYEQYF.

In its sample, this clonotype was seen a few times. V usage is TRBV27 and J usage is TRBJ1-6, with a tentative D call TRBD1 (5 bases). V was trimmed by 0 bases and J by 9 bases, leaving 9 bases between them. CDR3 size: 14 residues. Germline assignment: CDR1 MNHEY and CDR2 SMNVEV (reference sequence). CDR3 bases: TGTGCCAGCAGTTTATCTGAGAGGGGTTCACCCCTCCACTTT. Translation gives CASSLSERGSPLHF.

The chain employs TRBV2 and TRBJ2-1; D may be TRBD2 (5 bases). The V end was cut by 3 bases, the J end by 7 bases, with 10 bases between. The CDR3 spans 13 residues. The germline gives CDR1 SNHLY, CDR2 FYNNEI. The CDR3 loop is CASSEPRGNEQFF. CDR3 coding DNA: TGTGCCAGCAGTGAGCCTCGGGGTAATGAGCAGTTCTTC.

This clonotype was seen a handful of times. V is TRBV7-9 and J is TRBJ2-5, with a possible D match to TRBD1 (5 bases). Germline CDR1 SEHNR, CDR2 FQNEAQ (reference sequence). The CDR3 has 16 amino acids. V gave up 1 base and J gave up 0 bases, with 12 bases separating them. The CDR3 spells CASSLVLPGYQETQYF. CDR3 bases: TGTGCCAGCAGCTTAGTCTTGCCAGGGTACCAAGAGACCCAGTACTTC. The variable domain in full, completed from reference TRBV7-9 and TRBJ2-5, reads DTGVSQNPRHKITKRGQNVTFRCDPISEHNRLYWYRQTLGQGPEFLTYFQNEAQLEKSRLLSDRFSAERPKGSFSTLEIQRTEQGDSAMYLCASSLVLPGYQETQYFGPGTRLLVL.

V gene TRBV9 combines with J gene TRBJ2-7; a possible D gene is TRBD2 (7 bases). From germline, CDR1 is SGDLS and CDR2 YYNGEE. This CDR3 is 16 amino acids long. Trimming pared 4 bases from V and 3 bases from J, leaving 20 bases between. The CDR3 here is CASSTHSGGRIYEQYF. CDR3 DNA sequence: TGTGCCAGCAGCACCCATTCCGGGGGGCGCATCTACGAGCAGTACTTC.

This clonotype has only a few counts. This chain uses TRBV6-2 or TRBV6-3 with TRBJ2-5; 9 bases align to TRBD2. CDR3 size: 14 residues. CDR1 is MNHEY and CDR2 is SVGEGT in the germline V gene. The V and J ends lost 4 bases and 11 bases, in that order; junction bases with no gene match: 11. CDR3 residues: CASSCGGASYGQYF. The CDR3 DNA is TGTGCCAGCAGTTGCGGGGGGGCCTCCTACGGGCAGTACTTC.

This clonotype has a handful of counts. The CDR3 nucleotides read TGTGCCATCAGTGAGGGGGATGGTAACTATGGCTACACCTTC. Amino acid sequence: CAISEGDGNYGYTF. V usage is TRBV10-3 and J usage is TRBJ1-2; D is uncertain. The germline V gene has CDR1 ENHRY and CDR2 SYGVKD. This CDR3 spans 14 amino acids. The V and J ends lost 2 bases and 1 base respectively, with 8 bases between them.

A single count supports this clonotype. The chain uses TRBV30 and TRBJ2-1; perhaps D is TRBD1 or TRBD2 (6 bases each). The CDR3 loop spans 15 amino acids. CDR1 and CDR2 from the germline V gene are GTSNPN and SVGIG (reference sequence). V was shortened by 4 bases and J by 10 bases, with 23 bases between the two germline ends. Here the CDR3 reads CAWIPLRGTSGEQFF. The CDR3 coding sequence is TGTGCCTGGATCCCCCTCAGGGGCACCAGCGGGGAGCAGTTCTTC.

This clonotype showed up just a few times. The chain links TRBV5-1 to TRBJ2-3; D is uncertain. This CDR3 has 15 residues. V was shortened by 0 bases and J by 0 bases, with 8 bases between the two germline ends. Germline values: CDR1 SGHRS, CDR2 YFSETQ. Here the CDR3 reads CASSLDAPSTDTQYF. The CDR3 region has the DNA TGCGCCAGCAGCTTGGATGCCCCCAGCACAGATACGCAGTATTTT.

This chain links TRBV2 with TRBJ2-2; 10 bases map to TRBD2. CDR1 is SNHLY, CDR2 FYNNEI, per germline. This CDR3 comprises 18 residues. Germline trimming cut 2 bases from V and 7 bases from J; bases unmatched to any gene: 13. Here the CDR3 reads CASSESLAGVSGGGELFF. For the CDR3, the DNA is TGTGCCAGCAGTGAATCCCTAGCGGGAGTCTCGGGGGGCGGGGAGCTGTTTTTT.